Detailed here is one T cell receptor (beta chain). Clones were sequenced by immunoSEQ multiplex PCR, and TCRdb holds only the in-frame ones, with some missing. The sample holds 65,000 to 85,000 clones, around 90% seen once. V was clipped by 5 bases and J by 4 bases; unmatched bases: 3. The CDR3 length is 13 residues. The germline V gene has CDR1 SEHNR and CDR2 FQNEAQ (reference sequence). The data belong to a study of T cell changes during pregnancy in multiple sclerosis. The chain uses TRBV7-9 and TRBJ1-1, with 8 bases that match TRBD1. The starting material was peripheral blood, obtained after pregnancy. This clonotype was sampled from a female donor in good health, enrolled as a control in a pregnancy study. The CDR3 is CASSQQGGTEAFF. In nucleotides, the CDR3 is TGTGCCAGCAGCCAACAGGGGGGCACTGAAGCTTTCTTT. Full variable domain (outside the CDR3, taken from reference TRBV7-9 and TRBJ1-1): DTGVSQNPRHKITKRGQNVTFRCDPISEHNRLYWYRQTLGQGPEFLTYFQNEAQLEKSRLLSDRFSAERPKGSFSTLEIQRTEQGDSAMYLCASSQQGGTEAFFGQGTRLTVV.